The clone carrying this T cell receptor beta chain was observed a handful of times. This entry comes from a study of human T cells and chemical hapten exposure. In TCRdb, the RACE reads were re-called with MiXCR into one record per CDR3 protein. The repertoire holds more than 90,000 distinct CDR3 sequences, with over 9.5% as singletons. Germline CDR1 reads DFQATT; CDR2 reads SNEGSKA (reference sequence). The CDR3 runs to 13 residues. J was trimmed by 6 bases and V by 6 bases; bases with no gene match: 5. Described time point: patch test 2, 6 weeks after DPC sensitization. The treatment is: therapeutic diphenylcyclopropenone sensitization with weekly scalp DPC.

The TCR comes from a woman aged 40 to 50 with alopecia areata. Some clones in this sample may be carry-over from other donors' samples. The J gene is TRBJ2-7, the V gene TRBV20-1, with 13 bases identical to TRBD2. Sample: whole blood, taken in connection with sensitization to the hapten diphenylcyclopropenone (DPC). The CDR3, as DNA: TGCAGTGCCAGCGGACTAGCGGGAGTCGAGCAGTACTTC. Translated, it gives CSASGLAGVEQYF.